The 22 T cell receptor beta chains presented below share a single source sample, sequenced in a study of T cell repertoires in cytomegalovirus infection. MiXCR, run by TCRdb on the reads, gives a single entry per CDR3 protein. The sample lists about 500,000 distinct CDR3 sequences; around a third were seen once. Antigen specificity for these receptors is unknown. The sequences come from cultured PBMCs, collected from culture after CMV antigen stimulation. The receptors derive from a human donor in good health (CMV status not recorded). Some clones in this sample may be carry-over from other donors' samples.

Many counts were recorded for this clonotype. The chain links TRBV2 to TRBJ2-6; D is undetermined. The CDR3 sequence is 18 residues long. Per germline, CDR1 SNHLY and CDR2 FYNNEI. Trimming took 4 bases from V and 0 from J, leaving 16 bases between them. The CDR3 DNA follows: TGTGCCAGCAGTGCCTTTGGTCTCCCGAGCTCTGGGGCCAACGTCCTGACTTTC. The encoded protein is CASSAFGLPSSGANVLTF.

The chain carries TRBV28 and TRBJ1-2, with TRBD1 as a possible D gene (5 bases). Germline CDR1 reads MDHEN; CDR2 reads SYDVKM. V was shortened by 5 bases and J by 0 bases, with 13 bases between the two germline ends. The CDR3 contains 15 residues. The CDR3 nucleotides read TGTGCCAGCAGTCCTAACCGGGACTCTAACTATGGCTACACCTTC. Protein sequence: CASSPNRDSNYGYTF.

This chain links TRBV7-4 with TRBJ1-2; no firm D call. Germline CDR1 and CDR2: SGHVT and SQSDAQ. This CDR3 is built from 12 residues. Trimming took 2 bases from V and 8 from J, leaving 9 bases between them. The CDR3 bases are TGTGCCAGCAGCTTACAAGGAGCCGGCTACACCTTC. It specifies CASSLQGAGYTF.

For the CDR3, the DNA is TGTGCCAGCCTCAGCGGGGACTTAGAGACCCAGTACTTC. This sequence encodes CASLSGDLETQYF. The rearrangement uses TRBV28 and TRBJ2-5, with 7 bases fitting TRBD2. With V trimmed by 8 bases and J by 4 bases, 7 bases remained unmatched. The CDR3 extends over 13 amino acids. Germline V gene lookup returns CDR1 MDHEN and CDR2 SYDVKM.

This clonotype was seen only a few times. The gene calls are TRBV9 and TRBJ2-5, with 8 bases lining up with TRBD1. With V trimmed by 4 bases and J by 5 bases, 10 bases remained unmatched. There are 15 residues in the CDR3. From germline, CDR1 is SGDLS and CDR2 YYNGEE. This CDR3 is CASSPQGARGETQYF. In nucleotides, the CDR3 is TGTGCCAGCAGCCCCCAGGGGGCTAGAGGGGAGACCCAGTACTTC.

This clonotype has ten or more counts. The V gene is TRBV11-2, the J gene TRBJ2-3; D possibly corresponds to TRBD2 (5 bases). The CDR3 loop spans 13 amino acids. The V gene lost 0 bases and the J gene lost 8 bases, with 9 bases spanning the gap. Germline V gene sequence: CDR1 SGHAT, CDR2 FQNNGV. CDR3 coding DNA: TGTGCCAGCAGCTTAGATCTGAGCGGTACGCAGTATTTT. Its protein is CASSLDLSGTQYF.

The chain links TRBV4-1 to TRBJ1-2, with TRBD1 matching 7 bases. The CDR3 covers 17 residues. Germline V gene data show CDR1 as MGHRA and CDR2 as YSYEKL. Germline trimming cut 2 bases from V and 4 bases from J; bases unmatched to any gene: 13. CDR3 loop: CASSQQTGRGVGYGYTF. CDR3 DNA sequence: TGCGCCAGCAGCCAACAGACAGGGAGAGGCGTCGGCTATGGCTACACCTTC.

This clonotype has more than one count but fewer than ten. This chain links TRBV29-1 with TRBJ2-5; 11 bases agree with TRBD2. The CDR3 loop spans 17 amino acids. V shed 8 bases and J 0 bases; nucleotides not matched to a gene: 14. Germline V gene data show CDR1 as SQVTM and CDR2 as ANQGSEA. In nucleotides, the CDR3 is TGCAGCTCCTCCCCCCCGGGACTAGCGGAGTACCAAGAGACCCAGTACTTC. The encoded protein is CSSSPPGLAEYQETQYF. Full variable domain (rest looked up from reference TRBV29-1 and TRBJ2-5): SAVISQKPSRDICQRGTSLTIQCQVDSQVTMMFWYRQQPGQSLTLIATANQGSEATYESGFVIDKFPISRPNLTFSTLTVSNMSPEDSSIYLCSSSPPGLAEYQETQYFGPGTRLLVL.

This clonotype was detected once. At one of its ends the junction is not consistent with the germline gene, which may arise from a read error. V gene TRBV7-6 combines with J gene TRBJ2-1, with TRBD2 as a possible D gene (5 bases). The CDR3 sequence is 13 residues long. Germline V gene lookup returns CDR1 SGHVS and CDR2 FNYEAQ. The CDR3 spells CASSFGLNNEQFF. The DNA for the CDR3 is TGTGCTAGCAGCTTCGGACTCAACAATGAGCAGTTCTTC.

The V call is TRBV24-1, the J call TRBJ1-1, with D perhaps matching TRBD1 (6 bases). This CDR3 is built from 15 residues. Germline lookup yields CDR1 KGHDR and CDR2 SFDVKD. V gave up 4 bases and J gave up 2 bases, with 13 bases separating them. The CDR3 DNA sequence: TGTGCCACCAGTGAAGCCACAGGGCTAAACACTGAAGCTTTCTTT. Its protein product is CATSEATGLNTEAFF.

This chain links TRBV10-3 with TRBJ2-2; 9 bases fit TRBD2. Germline CDR1 and CDR2: ENHRY and SYGVKD. This CDR3 region has 21 residues. The trim removed 3 bases at V and 6 bases at J, leaving 23 bases unmatched. The CDR3 DNA follows: TGTGCCATCAGTGATTGGATTGGTCGGACTAGCGAACATAGACCGCCCGGGGAGCTGTTTTTT. Its protein product is CAISDWIGRTSEHRPPGELFF.

The chain recombines TRBV28 with TRBJ1-4; 9 nucleotides line up with TRBD1. J gave up 4 bases and V 8 bases, and 2 bases lay outside the gene matches. The germline CDR1 and CDR2 sequences are MDHEN and SYDVKM. This CDR3 comprises 13 residues. The chain's CDR3 is CASETGGNEKLFF. The CDR3, as DNA: TGTGCCAGCGAGACAGGGGGTAATGAAAAACTGTTTTTT.

This chain uses TRBV9 with TRBJ1-1; TRBD1 aligns across 7 bases. This CDR3 region has 16 residues. Germline V gives CDR1 SGDLS, CDR2 YYNGEE. With 3 bases clipped from V and 3 bases from J, the junction kept 11 bases outside the gene matches. The chain's CDR3 is CASSEGASSRDTEAFF. CDR3 sequence (DNA): TGTGCCAGCAGCGAGGGGGCCTCATCCCGGGACACTGAAGCTTTCTTT.

This clonotype has just a few counts. The chain carries TRBV25-1 and TRBJ2-2; possibly TRBD2 for D (6 bases). Trimming cost V 1 base and J 1 base, with 19 bases left between them. CDR1 and CDR2 from the germline V gene are MGHDK and SYGVNS. The CDR3 sequence is 19 residues long. The CDR3, as DNA: TGTGCCAGCAGTGAATCCAGGAGCGGGTTGGGTCTGAACACCGGGGAGCTGTTTTTT. It specifies CASSESRSGLGLNTGELFF.

The genes are TRBV27 and TRBJ2-3; D gene ambiguous. Between the trimmed V and J ends, which lost 2 bases and 1 base, there was a span of 4 bases. Germline V CDR1 and CDR2: MNHEY, SMNVEV (reference sequence). This CDR3 spans 13 amino acids. CDR3 coding DNA: TGTGCCAGCAGTTTAAACGGCACAGATACGCAGTATTTT. This codes for CASSLNGTDTQYF.

This clonotype has at least ten counts. The chain is built from TRBV7-2 and TRBJ2-3; D is unclear. V dropped 5 bases and J dropped 4 bases, with 13 bases sitting between them. This CDR3 is 14 amino acids long. Germline V gene sequence: CDR1 SGHTA, CDR2 FQGNSA. In DNA form, the CDR3 reads TGTGCCAGCAGCCGTGACAAGGCCTCAGATACGCAGTATTTT. Translating it yields CASSRDKASDTQYF.

This clonotype appeared many times. The genes are TRBV7-2 and TRBJ2-2; D is possibly TRBD2 (5 bases). The CDR3 is made up of 17 amino acids. V lost 2 bases, J lost 0 bases, and 13 bases lay in between. Germline V CDR1 and CDR2: SGHTA, FQGNSA. The CDR3 DNA reads as TGTGCCAGCAGCTTACGGGGTATCACCTCGAACACCGGGGAGCTGTTTTTT. It encodes CASSLRGITSNTGELFF.

The rearrangement links TRBV19 to TRBJ1-1; 7 positions agree with TRBD1. Unmatched junction bases numbered 6, after V lost 4 bases and J lost 7 bases. Germline values: CDR1 LNHDA, CDR2 SQIVND (reference sequence). This CDR3 comprises 13 residues. The chain's CDR3 is CASSNRDSYEAFF. The CDR3 DNA sequence: TGTGCCAGTAGTAACCGGGACAGTTATGAAGCTTTCTTT.

The gene calls are TRBV7-4 and TRBJ1-1, with D unresolved. The germline V gene encodes CDR1 SGHVT and CDR2 SQSDAQ. CDR3 size: 14 residues. V was trimmed by 5 bases and J by 3 bases, leaving 13 bases between them. The CDR3 region is CASSQPPEDTEAFF. The CDR3 nucleotides read TGTGCCAGCAGCCAACCCCCTGAAGACACTGAAGCTTTCTTT. Complete variable domain (other parts from reference TRBV7-4 and TRBJ1-1): GAGVSQSPRYKVAKRGRDVALRCDSISGHVTLYWYRQTLGQGSEVLTYSQSDAQRDKSGRPSGRFSAERPERSVSTLKIQRTEQGDSAVYLCASSQPPEDTEAFFGQGTRLTVV.

V and J are TRBV11-3 and TRBJ2-7; the match to TRBD1 covers 8 bases. J gave up 4 bases and V 5 bases, and 7 bases lay outside the gene matches. Germline-derived CDR1 and CDR2 are SGHNT and YENEEA. CDR3 length: 14 amino acids. The CDR3 loop reads CASSMGTGRYEQYV. The CDR3, as DNA: TGTGCCAGCAGCATGGGGACAGGCCGATACGAGCAGTACGTC.

This clonotype was detected a few times. This rearrangement joins TRBV18 to TRBJ1-2; D call uncertain. The germline V and J ends were trimmed by 3 bases and 7 bases, with 12 bases remaining between them. Germline V gives CDR1 KGHSH, CDR2 LQKENI. There are 13 residues in the CDR3. The DNA of the CDR3 is TGTGCCAGCTCACCGGAGCGAGCAAGTGGCTACACCTTC. Translation gives CASSPERASGYTF.

The genes are TRBV7-3 and TRBJ2-1; D ambiguous. CDR3 length: 14 residues. Trimming cost V 6 bases and J 4 bases, with 13 bases left between them. Germline CDR1 reads SGHTA; CDR2 reads FQGTGA. CDR3 amino acids: CASSTQASYNEQFF. The CDR3 DNA is TGTGCCAGCAGTACTCAGGCATCGTACAATGAGCAGTTCTTC.